This entry lists 32 T cell receptor beta chains sequenced from one sample in a study of T-cell reconstitution after alpha-beta-depleted transplantation in children. A library of TCRbeta sequences, prepared with unique molecular identifiers, was generated. TCRdb re-derived calls from the PCR reads in MiXCR, one entry per CDR3 protein. The sample shows 500,000 to 650,000 distinct CDR3 sequences, more than 9.5% of them seen only once. This sample comprised PBMCs, mostly from graft donor cells, obtained 180 days after TCRalphabeta/CD19-depleted stem cell transplant. The source is a female patient aged 2-10 years who had a stem cell transplant for aplastic anemia, so the T cells may come from the graft donor.

This chain links TRBV14 with TRBJ1-1, with a possible D match to TRBD1 (6 bases). The V gene's germline CDR1 is SGHDN and CDR2 FVKESK. V was pared by 4 bases and J by 4 bases, with 19 bases between. The length of the CDR3 is 16 residues. The CDR3 region is CASSPRGRGGGTEAFF. The DNA of the CDR3 is TGTGCCAGCAGCCCCCGGGGCCGTGGAGGGGGCACTGAAGCTTTCTTT.

V usage is TRBV10-3 and J usage is TRBJ2-7, with D possibly matching TRBD2 (5 bases). Germline CDR1 reads ENHRY; CDR2 reads SYGVKD. V was clipped by 3 bases and J by 6 bases, with 12 bases between them. The CDR3 has 13 residues. DNA for the CDR3: TGTGCCATCAGTGATTCTTTAGCGTCCGAGCAGTACGTC. It is translated as CAISDSLASEQYV.

J is TRBJ2-7 and V is TRBV12-3 or TRBV12-4; D call uncertain. Between the trimmed V and J ends, which lost 4 bases and 4 bases, there was a span of 5 bases. The CDR3 loop spans 11 amino acids. Written as DNA, the CDR3 is TGTGCCAGCAGTTCCTGGTACGAGCAGTACTTC. It encodes CASSSWYEQYF.

This clonotype has a handful of counts. Its ends do not fully match the called genes, so a read error is possible. This chain uses TRBV20-1 with TRBJ2-1; D tentatively reads TRBD1 or TRBD2 (5 bases each). The CDR3 runs to 10 residues. CDR1 and CDR2 (germline): DFQATT, SNEGSKA (reference sequence). The CDR3 reads CSADRDRRVF. CDR3 bases: TGCAGTGCTGACCGGGACCGCCGTGTCTTC.

The table lists this clonotype with a few counts. V is TRBV7-7 and J is TRBJ2-5; D is perhaps TRBD1 (5 bases). The CDR3 extends over 15 amino acids. V dropped 5 bases and J dropped 5 bases, with 18 bases sitting between them. Germline V gene lookup returns CDR1 SSHAT and CDR2 FNYEAQ (reference sequence). DNA for the CDR3: TGTGCCAGCAGCCTAACCCCCCGACAGTGGGAGACCCAGTACTTC. It is translated as CASSLTPRQWETQYF.

The chain uses TRBV12-3 or TRBV12-4 and TRBJ2-5; no reliable D call. The V end was cut by 6 bases, the J end by 4 bases, with 12 bases between. The CDR3 is made up of 13 amino acids. The CDR3 bases are TGTGCCAGCAGAAAAGGAGCAGGAGAGACCCAGTACTTC. Protein product: CASRKGAGETQYF.

This chain uses TRBV7-2 with TRBJ2-7, with TRBD2 as a possible D gene (6 bases). The ends were cut back, 8 bases at V and 3 bases at J, with 20 bases in the middle. The CDR3 runs to 15 residues. Germline CDR1 reads SGHTA; CDR2 reads FQGNSA. The DNA of the CDR3 is TGTGCCAGCCGCCGAACTCTTAGCGGAGTCTACGAGCAGTACTTC. Translating it yields CASRRTLSGVYEQYF. Drawing the rest from reference TRBV7-2 and TRBJ2-7, the complete variable domain is GAGVSQSPSNKVTEKGKDVELRCDPISGHTALYWYRQSLGQGLEFLIYFQGNSAPDKSGLPSDRFSAERTGGSVSTLTIQRTQQEDSAVYLCASRRTLSGVYEQYFGPGTRLTVT.

The chain is built from TRBV7-6 and TRBJ2-5; D uncertain. V gave up 6 bases and J gave up 2 bases, with 4 bases separating them. Germline values: CDR1 SGHVS, CDR2 FNYEAQ. The CDR3 runs 11 residues. The CDR3 spells CASRMQETQYF. CDR3 DNA sequence: TGTGCCAGCAGGATGCAAGAGACCCAGTACTTC.

This clonotype was seen a handful of times. The V call is TRBV5-1, the J call TRBJ2-1; D ambiguous. There are 13 residues in the CDR3. With 2 bases removed from V and 3 bases from J, the gap between germline ends came to 6 bases. CDR1 and CDR2 from the germline V gene are SGHRS and YFSETQ. CDR3 sequence (DNA): TGCGCCAGCAGCTTCAGTTTCTACAATGAGCAGTTCTTC. It codes for CASSFSFYNEQFF.

At least ten counts were recorded for this clonotype. This rearrangement joins TRBV20-1 to TRBJ2-7; tentative D call: TRBD2 (5 bases). Between the trimmed V and J ends, which lost 6 bases and 0 bases, there was a span of 15 bases. The CDR3 length is 14 residues. Germline V gene data show CDR1 as DFQATT and CDR2 as SNEGSKA (reference sequence). For the CDR3, the DNA is TGCAGTGCCGAGGGTGGGCAGAGCTCCTACGAGCAGTACTTC. Translating it yields CSAEGGQSSYEQYF.

This sequence joins TRBV28 and TRBJ2-7, with 8 bases matching TRBD1. After removal of 6 bases from V and 2 bases from J, the junction contained 3 bases not matched to a gene. The germline V gene encodes CDR1 MDHEN and CDR2 SYDVKM. The CDR3 covers 13 residues. Written as DNA, the CDR3 is TGTGCCAGCAGCCCAGGGGGCGCCTACGAGCAGTACTTC. Amino acids: CASSPGGAYEQYF.

The rearrangement uses TRBV7-9 and TRBJ2-3, with TRBD1 matching over 10 bases. This CDR3 is 16 amino acids long. J lost 1 base, V lost 2 bases, and 3 bases had no gene match. Germline V gene sequence: CDR1 SEHNR, CDR2 FQNEAQ (reference sequence). CDR3 nucleotide sequence: TGTGCCAGCAGCTTATCCGGGACAGGGGGCACAGATACGCAGTATTTT. It is translated as CASSLSGTGGTDTQYF.

V and J are TRBV29-1 and TRBJ1-5; 10 nucleotides match TRBD1. CDR3 length: 14 amino acids. V lost 7 bases, J lost 1 base, and 4 bases stayed unmatched. The germline gives CDR1 SQVTM, CDR2 ANQGSEA. The CDR3 reads CSAGGQGSNQPQHF. The CDR3 nucleotides are TGCAGCGCTGGGGGACAGGGGAGCAATCAGCCCCAGCATTTT.

This clonotype was detected a few times. The rearrangement uses TRBV25-1 and TRBJ2-3; D is uncertain. This CDR3 spans 16 amino acids. V was trimmed by 1 base and J by 0 bases, leaving 11 bases between them. Per the germline V gene, CDR1 is MGHDK and CDR2 is SYGVNS. CDR3 region: CASSEWTVGSTDTQYF. CDR3 coding DNA: TGTGCCAGCAGTGAATGGACGGTTGGTAGCACAGATACGCAGTATTTT.

In nucleotides, the CDR3 is TGTGCCATCAGTGAAGCGGGAGTTGGGTACGAGCAGTACTTC. This translates into CAISEAGVGYEQYF. The chain joins TRBV10-3 to TRBJ2-7, with 8 bases fitting TRBD2. This CDR3 comprises 14 residues. V lost 3 bases to trimming and J lost 4 bases; unmatched junction nucleotides: 5. The germline gives CDR1 ENHRY, CDR2 SYGVKD.

V is TRBV18 and J is TRBJ1-1, with D uncertain. The CDR3 is made up of 14 amino acids. Germline lookup yields CDR1 KGHSH and CDR2 LQKENI. V lost 2 bases and J lost 0, with 7 bases in between. CDR3 DNA: TGTGCCAGCTCACCAACATATATGAACACTGAAGCTTTCTTT. Residues: CASSPTYMNTEAFF.

The V call is TRBV18, the J call TRBJ1-4; weak D call: TRBD1 (5 bases). Germline CDR1 reads KGHSH; CDR2 reads LQKENI. V lost 5 bases, J lost 3 bases, and 13 bases lay in between. The CDR3 is made up of 15 amino acids. The CDR3: CASSTIGASNEKLFF. The CDR3 bases are TGTGCCAGCTCAACAATAGGGGCGTCTAATGAAAAACTGTTTTTT.

This clonotype was observed at least ten times. The gene calls are TRBV11-2 and TRBJ1-1; D remains unclear. Germline V gene data show CDR1 as SGHAT and CDR2 as FQNNGV. V shed 3 bases and J shed 4 bases, with 12 bases lying between them. The length of the CDR3 is 14 residues. The CDR3 loop is CASSFRGRSTEAFF. Here the CDR3 DNA reads TGTGCCAGCAGCTTCAGAGGTAGGAGCACTGAAGCTTTCTTT.

The chain links TRBV7-9 to TRBJ2-3, with D possibly matching TRBD1 (6 bases). CDR1 is SEHNR and CDR2 is FQNEAQ in the germline V gene (reference sequence). V gave up 4 bases and J gave up 5 bases, with 10 bases separating them. The CDR3 extends over 13 amino acids. CDR3 bases: TGTGCCAGCAGCTACTACAGGGAAGATACGCAGTATTTT. This translates into CASSYYREDTQYF.

The chain recombines TRBV4-3 with TRBJ1-2; the match to TRBD1 covers 7 bases. J was trimmed by 2 bases and V by 2 bases; bases with no gene match: 2. Germline CDR1 and CDR2: LGHNA and YSLEER. The CDR3 has 14 amino acids. As DNA, the CDR3 is TGCGCCAGCAGCCAATCACAGGGGAACTATGGCTACACCTTC. Translating gives CASSQSQGNYGYTF.

At least ten counts were recorded for this clonotype. The rearrangement uses TRBV12-3 or TRBV12-4 and TRBJ2-1; TRBD2 matches 7 bases. J was trimmed by 5 bases and V by 5 bases; bases with no gene match: 6. The CDR3 runs to 14 residues. CDR3 sequence: CASSRTSTDNEQFF. As DNA, the CDR3 is TGTGCCAGCAGTCGGACTAGTACTGACAATGAGCAGTTCTTC.

J is TRBJ2-1 and V is TRBV12-3 or TRBV12-4; 7 nucleotides agree with TRBD1. The CDR3 has 17 residues. Trimming cost V 5 bases and J 0 bases; bases outside gene matches: 10. CDR3 protein: CASSLWTGWSSYNEQFF. The CDR3, as DNA: TGTGCCAGCAGTCTCTGGACAGGTTGGAGCTCCTACAATGAGCAGTTCTTC.

This clonotype was found many times. This chain joins TRBV12-3 or TRBV12-4 and TRBJ2-3; 7 positions agree with TRBD2. The CDR3 has 15 residues. Trimming at V came to 7 bases and at J to 0 bases, leaving 7 bases not matched to a gene. CDR3 sequence: CASIISGASTDTQYF. The CDR3 nucleotides read TGTGCCAGCATCATCAGCGGGGCTAGCACAGATACGCAGTATTTT.

The chain recombines TRBV12-3 or TRBV12-4 with TRBJ2-3; D remains unclear. Trimming removed 3 bases at V and 1 base at J, with 17 bases between. The CDR3 is 17 amino acids. Written as DNA, the CDR3 is TGTGCCAGCAGTTTCTTGCCTCCCCTTTGGGGCACAGATACGCAGTATTTT. It translates to CASSFLPPLWGTDTQYF.

The chain uses TRBV29-1 and TRBJ1-1; D is undetermined. Germline values: CDR1 SQVTM, CDR2 ANQGSEA. The V end was cut by 6 bases, the J end by 4 bases, with 12 bases between. This CDR3 is 12 amino acids long. The chain's CDR3 is CSVLREVTEAFF. CDR3 in DNA: TGCAGCGTCTTGAGGGAGGTCACTGAAGCTTTCTTT.

This clonotype has a handful of counts. The chain is built from TRBV7-9 and TRBJ2-1, with 7 bases that match TRBD1. The CDR3 loop spans 14 amino acids. Germline CDR1 and CDR2: SEHNR and FQNEAQ (reference sequence). Unmatched junction bases numbered 1, after V lost 4 bases and J lost 1 base. CDR3 amino acids: CASSWGQSYNEQFF. The DNA for the CDR3 is TGTGCCAGCAGCTGGGGACAGTCCTACAATGAGCAGTTCTTC.

This clonotype occurred many times. The chain joins TRBV5-5 to TRBJ2-2; 7 bases align to TRBD1. The V gene end was trimmed by 0 bases and the J gene end by 1 base; junction bases not matched to a gene: 3. Looked up from germline, CDR1 is SGHKS and CDR2 is YYEKEE (reference sequence). This CDR3 comprises 16 residues. The CDR3 spells CASSLGYRGNTGELFF. The CDR3 DNA sequence: TGTGCCAGCAGCTTGGGGTACAGGGGGAACACCGGGGAGCTGTTTTTT.

The V call is TRBV7-9, the J call TRBJ2-6; D gene unclear. Per germline, CDR1 SEHNR and CDR2 FQNEAQ (reference sequence). Trimming took off 4 bases at V and 1 base at J, with 11 bases between the two ends. This CDR3 has 16 amino acids. This CDR3 reads CASSSGLRSGANVLTF. The CDR3 nucleotides read TGTGCCAGCAGCTCCGGTTTGAGGTCTGGGGCCAACGTCCTGACTTTC.

This clonotype was detected only a few times. V and J are TRBV20-1 and TRBJ2-1; the match to TRBD1 covers 8 bases. J was trimmed by 5 bases and V by 1 base; bases with no gene match: 19. The germline CDR1 and CDR2 sequences are DFQATT and SNEGSKA (reference sequence). The CDR3 contains 19 residues. The CDR3 nucleotides read TGCAGTGCTAGAGTAGATAAACAGGGGGAAGAAGGGTCGGACAATGAGCAGTTCTTC. Its protein is CSARVDKQGEEGSDNEQFF.

This clonotype was counted a few times. The chain has TRBV24-1 and TRBJ1-1; possible D gene TRBD1, 6 bases. Germline CDR1 reads KGHDR; CDR2 reads SFDVKD. V dropped 7 bases and J dropped 1 base, with 12 bases sitting between them. The CDR3 covers 14 residues. CDR3 DNA sequence: TGTGCCACCAGATTGGGGGGGCCGAACACTGAAGCTTTCTTT. Protein: CATRLGGPNTEAFF.

This rearrangement joins TRBV21-1 to TRBJ2-7; the D call of TRBD2 is as the table states it, not checked on the DNA. TRBV21-1 is a known pseudogene. The CDR3 extends over 18 amino acids. The CDR3: CASSRMEKSSGSSYEQYV. CDR3 nucleotide sequence: TGTGCCAGCAGCAGAATGGAAAAGTCTAGCGGGAGCTCCTACGAGCAGTACGTC.

The chain employs TRBV7-9 and TRBJ2-5, with 10 bases identical to TRBD2. The germline V gene has CDR1 SEHNR and CDR2 FQNEAQ (reference sequence). This CDR3 region has 16 residues. J was trimmed by 5 bases and V by 5 bases; bases with no gene match: 11. CDR3 region: CASSPRRLAGVETQYF. The CDR3 region has the DNA TGTGCCAGCAGCCCCAGACGCCTAGCGGGAGTTGAGACCCAGTACTTC.